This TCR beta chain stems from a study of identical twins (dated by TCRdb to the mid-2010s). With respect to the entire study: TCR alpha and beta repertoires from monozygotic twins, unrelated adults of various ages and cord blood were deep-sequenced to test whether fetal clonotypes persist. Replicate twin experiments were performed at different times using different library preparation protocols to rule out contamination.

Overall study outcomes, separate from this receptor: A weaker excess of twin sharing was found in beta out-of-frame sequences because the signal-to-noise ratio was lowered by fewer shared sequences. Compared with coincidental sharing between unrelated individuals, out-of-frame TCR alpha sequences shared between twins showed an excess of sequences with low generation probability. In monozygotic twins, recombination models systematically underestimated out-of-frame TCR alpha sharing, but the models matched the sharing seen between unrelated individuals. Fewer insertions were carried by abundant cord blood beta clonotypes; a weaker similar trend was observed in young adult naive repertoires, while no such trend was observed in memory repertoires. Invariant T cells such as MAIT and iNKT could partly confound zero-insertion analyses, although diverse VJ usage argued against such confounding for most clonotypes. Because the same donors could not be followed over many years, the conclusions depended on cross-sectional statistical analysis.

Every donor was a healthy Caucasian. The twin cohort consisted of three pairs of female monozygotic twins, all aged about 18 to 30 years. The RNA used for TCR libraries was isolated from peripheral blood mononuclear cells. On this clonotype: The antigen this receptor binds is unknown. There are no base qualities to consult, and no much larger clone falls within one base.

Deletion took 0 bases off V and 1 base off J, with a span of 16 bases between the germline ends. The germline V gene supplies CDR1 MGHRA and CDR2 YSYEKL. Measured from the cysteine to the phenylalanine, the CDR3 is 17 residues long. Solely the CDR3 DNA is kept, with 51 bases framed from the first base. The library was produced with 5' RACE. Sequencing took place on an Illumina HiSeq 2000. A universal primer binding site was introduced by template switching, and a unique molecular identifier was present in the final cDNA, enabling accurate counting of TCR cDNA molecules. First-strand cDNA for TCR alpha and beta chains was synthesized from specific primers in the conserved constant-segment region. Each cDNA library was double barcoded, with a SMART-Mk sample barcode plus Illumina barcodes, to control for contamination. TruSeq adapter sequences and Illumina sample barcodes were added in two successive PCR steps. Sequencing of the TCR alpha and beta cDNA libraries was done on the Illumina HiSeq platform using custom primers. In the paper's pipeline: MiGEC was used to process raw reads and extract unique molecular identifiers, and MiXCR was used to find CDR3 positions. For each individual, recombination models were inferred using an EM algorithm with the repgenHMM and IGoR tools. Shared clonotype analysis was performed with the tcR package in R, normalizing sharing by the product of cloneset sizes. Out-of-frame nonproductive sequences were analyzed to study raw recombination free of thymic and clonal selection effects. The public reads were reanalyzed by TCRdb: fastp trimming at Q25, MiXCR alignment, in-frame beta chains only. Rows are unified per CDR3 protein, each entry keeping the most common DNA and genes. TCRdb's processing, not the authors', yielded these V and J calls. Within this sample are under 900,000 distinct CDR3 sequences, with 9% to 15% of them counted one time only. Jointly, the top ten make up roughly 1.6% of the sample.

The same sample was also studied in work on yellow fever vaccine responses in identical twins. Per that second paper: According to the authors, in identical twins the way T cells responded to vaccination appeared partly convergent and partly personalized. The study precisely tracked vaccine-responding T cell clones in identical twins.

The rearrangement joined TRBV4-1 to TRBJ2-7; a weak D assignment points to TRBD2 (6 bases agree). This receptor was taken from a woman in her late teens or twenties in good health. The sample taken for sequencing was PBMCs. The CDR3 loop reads CASSQDRVVAGSYEQYF. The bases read TGCGCCAGCAGCCAAGATAGGGTGGTTGCGGGATCCTACGAGCAGTACTTC.